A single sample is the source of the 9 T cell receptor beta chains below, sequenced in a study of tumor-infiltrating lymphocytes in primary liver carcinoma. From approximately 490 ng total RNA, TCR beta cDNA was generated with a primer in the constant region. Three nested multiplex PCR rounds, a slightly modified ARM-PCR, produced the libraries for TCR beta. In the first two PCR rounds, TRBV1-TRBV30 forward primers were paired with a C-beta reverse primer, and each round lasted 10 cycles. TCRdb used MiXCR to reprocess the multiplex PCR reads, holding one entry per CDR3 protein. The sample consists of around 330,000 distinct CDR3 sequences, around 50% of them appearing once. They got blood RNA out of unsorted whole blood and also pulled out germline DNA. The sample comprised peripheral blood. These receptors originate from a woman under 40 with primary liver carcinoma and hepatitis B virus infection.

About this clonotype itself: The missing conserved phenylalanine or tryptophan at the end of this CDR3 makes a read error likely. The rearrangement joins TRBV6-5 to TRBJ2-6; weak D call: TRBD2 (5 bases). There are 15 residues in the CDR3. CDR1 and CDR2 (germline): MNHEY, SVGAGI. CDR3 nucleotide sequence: TGTGTCAGCAGCCGACGGGACTCTGGGGCCAACGTCCTGACTCTC. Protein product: CVSSRRDSGANVLTL.

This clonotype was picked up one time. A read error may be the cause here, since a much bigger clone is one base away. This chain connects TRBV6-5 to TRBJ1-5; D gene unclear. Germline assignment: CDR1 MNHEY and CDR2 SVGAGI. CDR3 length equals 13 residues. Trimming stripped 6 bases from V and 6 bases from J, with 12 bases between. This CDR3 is CASSSSQIQPQHF. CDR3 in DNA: TGTGCCAGCAGCTCATCTCAGATTCAGCCCCAGCATTTT.

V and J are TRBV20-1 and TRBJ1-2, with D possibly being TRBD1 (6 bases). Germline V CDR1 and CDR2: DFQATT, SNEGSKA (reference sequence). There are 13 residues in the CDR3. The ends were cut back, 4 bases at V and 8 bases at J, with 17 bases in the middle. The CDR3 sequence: CSATTGRLTGYTF. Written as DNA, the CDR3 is TGCAGTGCTACAACAGGGCGGTTGACGGGCTACACCTTC.

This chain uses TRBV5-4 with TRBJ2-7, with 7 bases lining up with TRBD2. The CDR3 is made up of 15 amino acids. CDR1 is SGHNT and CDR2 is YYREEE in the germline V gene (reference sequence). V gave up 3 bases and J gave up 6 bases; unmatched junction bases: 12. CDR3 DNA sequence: TGTGCCAGCAGCTCTCCCCAGGGAGGGGCGTCCGAGCAGTACTTC. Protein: CASSSPQGGASEQYF.

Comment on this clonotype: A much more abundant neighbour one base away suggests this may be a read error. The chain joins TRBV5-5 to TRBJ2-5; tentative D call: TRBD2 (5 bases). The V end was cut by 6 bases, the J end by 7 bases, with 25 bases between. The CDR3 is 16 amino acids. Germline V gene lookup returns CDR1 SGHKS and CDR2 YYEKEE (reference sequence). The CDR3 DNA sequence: TGTGCCAGCACCGAACCGGAGCGGCTGGATGGTGGGACCCAGTACTTC. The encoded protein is CASTEPERLDGGTQYF.

This CDR3 reads CASSQGPRGDGYEQFF. CDR3 sequence (DNA): TGCGCCAGCAGCCAAGGGCCCCGGGGGGACGGGTATGAGCAGTTCTTC. V usage is TRBV4-1 and J usage is TRBJ2-1; 7 bases are a match to TRBD2. The CDR3 consists of 16 residues. CDR1 is MGHRA and CDR2 is YSYEKL in the germline V gene. The V segment lost 1 base and the J segment 8 bases; nucleotides outside the gene matches: 11.

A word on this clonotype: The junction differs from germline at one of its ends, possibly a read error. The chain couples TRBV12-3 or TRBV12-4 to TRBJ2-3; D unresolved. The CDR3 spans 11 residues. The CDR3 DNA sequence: TGTGCCAGTACCGGGTTCGATACGCTGTATTTT. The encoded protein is CASTGFDTLYF.

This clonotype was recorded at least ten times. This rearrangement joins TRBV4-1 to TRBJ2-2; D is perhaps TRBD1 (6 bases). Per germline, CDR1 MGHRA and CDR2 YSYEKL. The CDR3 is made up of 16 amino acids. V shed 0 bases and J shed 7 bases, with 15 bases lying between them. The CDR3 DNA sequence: TGCGCCAGCAGCCAAGAGGGCAGGGGCTCGATCGGGGAGCTGTTTTTT. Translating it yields CASSQEGRGSIGELFF.

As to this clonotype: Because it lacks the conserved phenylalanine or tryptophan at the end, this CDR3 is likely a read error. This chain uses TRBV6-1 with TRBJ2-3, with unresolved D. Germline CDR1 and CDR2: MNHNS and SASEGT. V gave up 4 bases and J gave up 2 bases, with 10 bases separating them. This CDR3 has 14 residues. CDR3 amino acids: CASSGSTTTDTQYL. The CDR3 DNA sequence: TGTGCCAGCAGTGGGTCCACGACCACAGATACGCAGTATCTT.